This T cell receptor (beta chain) was captured by sequencing in a study of regulatory T cells in long-lasting Graves disease (dated by TCRdb to 2020 to 2022). At the level of the whole study: In the newly diagnosed Graves' disease group, patients had been taking antithyroid drugs for less than 3 months. Persistent Graves' disease patients were compared with newly diagnosed Graves' disease patients by peripheral blood TCR sequencing and RNA sequencing. TCR sequencing covered some 13 persistent and 20 newly diagnosed Graves' disease patients, approximately 33 samples in total. The study was registered as a clinical trial and conducted in China.

General findings and caveats noted by the study authors: Only the TCR beta chain was sequenced and analyzed. The authors noted that the small sample size was a limitation that may lower accuracy. Patients with persistent disease shared more public clonotypes (around 3,000) than newly diagnosed patients did (about 1,000). Peripheral blood alone was examined, since thyroid tissue, which constituted the primary lesion, could not be accessed. Compared with newly diagnosed patients, patients with persistent Graves' disease had lower TCR Shannon entropy and fewer highly expanded clones, which suggests clonal expansion. Persistent disease showed preferential use of TRBV28, TRBJ1-2 and TRBJ2-5, whereas newly diagnosed disease favored TRBV20-1 and TRBJ2-1.

Note on this clonotype: No cognate antigen has been identified for it. Base quality data are lacking; no much larger clone is found one base away.

V is shortened by 5 bases, J by 7 bases, and the region joining them spans 15 bases. The CDR3 sequence holds 13 residues, the cysteine and phenylalanine included. Solely the CDR3 DNA is kept, with 39 bases framed from the first base. Per the germline V gene (reference sequence), DFQATT is the CDR1 and SNEGSKA is the CDR2. The time point label here, explained by the study, means: newly diagnosed GD, antithyroid drugs for less than 3 months. For both TCR sequencing and RNA sequencing, RNA was extracted from PBMCs in TRIzol. The diagnosis of Graves' disease followed American Thyroid Association guidelines. Recruitment of patients was carried out at an endocrinology department in Xi'an, China. From each patient, 7.5 to 10 milliliters of peripheral blood was collected into an EDTA anticoagulant tube. PBMCs were isolated by Ficoll Paque Plus density gradient separation without further T cell sorting. An Agilent 2100 Bioanalyzer and agarose gel were used to assess RNA quality, and a NanoDrop 2000 was used to measure RNA concentration.

Libraries were prepared through multiplex PCR. Data came from an Illumina HiSeq 4000. CDR3 regions were amplified by Arm-PCR with iRepertoire HTBI primers to construct TCR beta libraries. Before sequencing, the PCR products went through gel purification. The study's processing was this. Across samples, 55 to 80 TRBV and approximately 15 TRBJ segments were identified and used for gene usage analysis of CDR3 amino acid clonotypes. COPE and FqMerger were used to merge the filtered high-quality paired reads into contigs. Contigs were aligned with BLAST to IMGT TRBV, TRBD and TRBJ reference genes, and CDR3 was defined per IMGT. Clonotypes above 0.1% frequency were classified as highly expanded clones. Shannon entropy served as the measure of repertoire diversity, while the Gini coefficient captured V-J evenness. Clonotypes shared by more than one individual were considered public. TCRdb applied fastp at Q25 and MiXCR to the public reads, then kept only in-frame beta chains. Identical CDR3 proteins give one entry, which carries the most common genes and DNA. TCRdb, not the original authors, processed these V and J calls. For this sample the table gives a few hundred thousand distinct CDR3 sequences, of which 14% to 15% were detected only once. The ten biggest clones cover about 8.3% of the sample.

The data were also submitted as part of a second study, on T cells in Graves' hyperthyroidism and ophthalmopathy. As the second publication notes: A patient counted as having stable Graves' hyperthyroidism if no progression to ophthalmopathy occurred over 18 months of follow-up. Hyperthyroidism patients were newly diagnosed, with disease duration under 2 months, and aged 18 to 65 years. Patients with uncontrolled infections, other autoimmune diseases, pregnancy or lactation were excluded. Clinical symptoms, serum thyroxine and TRAb, thyroid ultrasound, and orbital computed tomography formed the basis for the diagnoses. The first round of RT-PCR for the TCR CDR3 was performed with the HTBI primer set and the Qiagen OneStep RT-PCR kit. Most expanded thyroid clonotypes (frequency above 0.001) were also detected in blood, a finding suggesting that blood repertoires may reflect thyroid immune responses. In cross-validation, a model built on a 13 V-J signature told ophthalmopathy apart from stable hyperthyroidism with approximately 90% sensitivity and approximately 81% specificity, and in testing the same model reached 80%/75%. In validation, the model predicted progression to ophthalmopathy with approximately 71% sensitivity and about 73% specificity, a median of 6.5 months before onset. A discovery cohort of about 95 patients, roughly 45 with Graves' ophthalmopathy and under 60 with stable Graves' hyperthyroidism, was used to find distinguishing TCR V-J signatures. Prospective prediction of ophthalmopathy was tested in an independent validation cohort of 18 to 20 hyperthyroidism patients and 15 to 17 patients who later progressed to ophthalmopathy. The 100 discovery patients were divided at random into training and test sets in a 7:3 ratio. Thyroid tissue and blood T-cell repertoires from six Graves' hyperthyroidism patients were also compared in the study. Once sampling was done, hyperthyroidism patients were given methimazole at a starting dose of 30 mg daily, whereas ophthalmopathy patients were given high-dose intravenous methylprednisolone. Libraries were constructed in a second round of multiplex PCR, after which size selection and purification were performed. Libraries were sequenced paired-end with 100 bp reads on an Illumina HiSeq2000. Raw data were processed with SOAPnuke, discarding reads with adapters, uncalled bases, mean Phred below 15, or no exact constant-primer or identifier match. High-quality paired reads were merged using COPE v1.2.5, and each unique nucleotide sequence was defined as a clonotype. MiTCR v1.1 was used to align the clonotypes against IMGT TRBV, TRBD and TRBJ reference segments. The analysis included only V-J combinations with a frequency above 0.0001, which together covered about 99% of the repertoires. A TCS score was defined as the ratio of F50 (clonal expansion) to E x V (chaos), with BLOSUM62-based TCRdist applied between CDR3 peptides within each V-J. Welch's t-statistics and random forest reduced 500 to 650 V-J features to around 14, which were used in a naive Bayes classifier (R e1071). No statistical method was used to set the sample size in advance, and investigators knew the group allocation. The paper describes TCR Vbeta CDR3 sequencing of around 130 peripheral blood samples, made up of some 42 ophthalmopathy patients, 70 to 75 hyperthyroidism patients and roughly 17 progressor patients.

This receptor was taken from a woman aged 40 to 49 with Graves disease. Donor details come from another sample of the same person, matched by shared clones. The sequencing here drew on peripheral blood mononuclear cells (PBMCs), taken at new diagnosis, from a patient treated with antithyroid drugs. Recombination linked TRBV20-1 to TRBJ2-1, with the D gene possibly TRBD1 or TRBD2, each one fitting 6 bases. This receptor carries the CDR3 CSARGQIWNEQFF. The sequence in DNA is TGCAGTGCTCGGGGGCAGATCTGGAATGAGCAGTTCTTC.